These T cell receptor beta chains were read from a single sample in a study of control samples from healthy donors and cancer patients. The data were produced by immunoSEQ multiplex PCR, yet TCRdb's version contains in-frame clones alone and is incomplete. The table includes approximately 100,000 clones, more than 85% detected once. Sequenced input: blood. The receptors here all came from a man aged 25-45 years in good health. CDR3s include the opening cysteine and the closing phenylalanine or tryptophan. Each record gives: V gene, J gene, D gene, clone size, CDR3 DNA, CDR3 protein. A D gene is named only where the DNA matches it firmly. Size is omitted from some rows. Given values are once, few, many or a class for expanded clones.

>TRBV7-2|TRBJ2-7|TRBD2|NA
TGTGCCAGCAGCCAGGCCCCTCCCGGGACCCCGGGAGGCAACGAGCAGTACTTC
CASSQAPPGTPGGNEQYF
>TRBV12-5|TRBJ2-1|NA|NA
TGTGCTAGTGGTTTCACTCCCGGATTGGTGTCGGATGAGCAGTTCTTC
CASGFTPGLVSDEQFF
>TRBV12-3/TRBV12-4|TRBJ1-3|NA|NA
TGTGCCAGCAGCGCCTTTATTGGAAACACCATATATTTT
CASSAFIGNTIYF
>TRBV28|TRBJ2-7|NA|NA
TGTGCCAGCAGTCCCCGTCTGTCGGGGTCCTACGAGCAGTACTTC
CASSPRLSGSYEQYF
>TRBV5-1|TRBJ1-2|NA|once
TGCGCCAGCAGCGGGGTTATGGGAGTGGGATATGGCTACACCTTC
CASSGVMGVGYGYTF
>TRBV5-1|TRBJ2-3|NA|NA
TGCGCCAGCAGCTTTGGGCCCTCTAGCACAGATACGCAGTATTTT
CASSFGPSSTDTQYF
>TRBV4-2|TRBJ1-4|NA|NA
TGTGCCAGCAGCCAAGATTGGACAGTACTGTTTTTT
CASSQDWTVLFF
>TRBV12-3/TRBV12-4|TRBJ1-1|NA|NA
TGTGCCAGCAGTTTAAACGGAGTTGAAGCTTTCTTT
CASSLNGVEAFF
>TRBV4-3|TRBJ2-6|NA|NA
TGCGCCAGCAGCCAAGATCCGAGACCGAGCTCTGGGGCCAACGTCCTGACTTTC
CASSQDPRPSSGANVLTF
>TRBV30|TRBJ2-1|TRBD1|NA
TGTGCCTGGAGTGTCAGTCTAGGGGGCGAGCAGTTCTTC
CAWSVSLGGEQFF
>TRBV19|TRBJ2-1|TRBD1|NA
TGTGCCAGTAGTATAAGGACAGGGGGGGATGAGCAGTTCTTC
CASSIRTGGDEQFF
>TRBV5-4|TRBJ1-1|NA|NA
TGTGCCAGCAGCTTTGACCAGAATAGTCCTGAAGCTTTCTTT
CASSFDQNSPEAFF
>TRBV27|TRBJ2-2|TRBD1|NA
TGTGCCAGCAGCCTAGAGGGTGGGACAGTTTCGCCCGGGGAGCTGTTTTTT
CASSLEGGTVSPGELFF
>TRBV28|TRBJ1-1|TRBD1|NA
TGTGCCAGCAGTTTATACTGGACAGGGAGGTTGGGGATCACTGAAGCTTTCTTT
CASSLYWTGRLGITEAFF
>TRBV28|TRBJ2-6|NA|NA
TGTGCCAGCAGTTGGACACTCCTCTCTGGGGCCAACGTCCTGACTTTC
CASSWTLLSGANVLTF
>TRBV18|TRBJ2-2|TRBD2|NA
TGTGCCAGCTCACCCGGCACTTTAGCGGGAGCTTCCGGGGAGCTGTTTTTT
CASSPGTLAGASGELFF
>TRBV24-1|TRBJ2-1|TRBD1|NA
TGTGCCACCTTAGGGGGGGACAGGGGCTACAATGAGCAGTTCTTC
CATLGGDRGYNEQFF
>TRBV25-1|TRBJ2-2|NA|NA
TGTGCCAGCAGTGAATTGACAGATAACACCGGGGAGCTGTTTTTT
CASSELTDNTGELFF